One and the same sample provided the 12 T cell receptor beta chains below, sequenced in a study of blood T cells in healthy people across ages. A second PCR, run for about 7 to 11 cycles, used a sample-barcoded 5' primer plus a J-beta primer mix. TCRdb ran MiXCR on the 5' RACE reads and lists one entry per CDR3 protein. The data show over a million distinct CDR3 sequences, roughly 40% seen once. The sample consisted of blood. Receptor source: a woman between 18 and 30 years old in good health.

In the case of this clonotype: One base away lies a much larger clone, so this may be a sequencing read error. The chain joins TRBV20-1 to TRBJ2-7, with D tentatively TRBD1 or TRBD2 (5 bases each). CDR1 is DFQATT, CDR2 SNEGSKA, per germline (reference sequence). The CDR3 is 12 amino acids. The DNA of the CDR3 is TGCAGTGCCAGAGACCGGGACCCCGAGGAGTACTTC. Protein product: CSARDRDPEEYF.

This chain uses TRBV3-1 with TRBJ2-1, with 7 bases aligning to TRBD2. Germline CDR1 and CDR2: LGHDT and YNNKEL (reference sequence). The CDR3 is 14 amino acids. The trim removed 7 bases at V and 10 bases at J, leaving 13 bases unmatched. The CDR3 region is CASTLGRGVYEQFF. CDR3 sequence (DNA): TGTGCCAGCACCCTGGGTCGGGGGGTCTACGAGCAGTTCTTC.

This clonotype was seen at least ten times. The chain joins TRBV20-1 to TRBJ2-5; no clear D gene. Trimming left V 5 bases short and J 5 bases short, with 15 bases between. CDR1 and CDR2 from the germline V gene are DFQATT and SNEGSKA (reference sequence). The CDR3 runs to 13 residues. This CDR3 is CSAPATETETQYF. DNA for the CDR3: TGCAGTGCTCCCGCGACCGAGACGGAGACCCAGTACTTC.

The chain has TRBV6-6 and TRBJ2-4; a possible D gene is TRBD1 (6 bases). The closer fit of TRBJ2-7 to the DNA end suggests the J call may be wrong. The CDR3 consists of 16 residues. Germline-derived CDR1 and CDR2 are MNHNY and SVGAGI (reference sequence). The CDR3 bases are TGTGCCAGCAGCAACGTGGGACAACGGCAATCTTACGAGCAGTACTTC. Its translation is CASSNVGQRQSYEQYF.

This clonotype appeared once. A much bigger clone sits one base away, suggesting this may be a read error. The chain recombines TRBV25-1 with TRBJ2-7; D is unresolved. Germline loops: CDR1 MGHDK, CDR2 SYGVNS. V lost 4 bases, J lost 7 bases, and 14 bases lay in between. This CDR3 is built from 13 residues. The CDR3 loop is CASSALGYNEQYF. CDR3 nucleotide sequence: TGTGCCAGCAGTGCCCTGGGATACAATGAGCAGTACTTC.

CDR3 DNA: TGCGCCAGCCTCCAGGTCCCGAACACCGGGGAGCTGTTTTTT. This sequence encodes CASLQVPNTGELFF. The chain links TRBV5-1 to TRBJ2-2, with D hard to call. The V gene's germline CDR1 is SGHRS and CDR2 YFSETQ. V was trimmed by 7 bases and J by 0 bases, leaving 10 bases between them. The CDR3 runs 14 residues.

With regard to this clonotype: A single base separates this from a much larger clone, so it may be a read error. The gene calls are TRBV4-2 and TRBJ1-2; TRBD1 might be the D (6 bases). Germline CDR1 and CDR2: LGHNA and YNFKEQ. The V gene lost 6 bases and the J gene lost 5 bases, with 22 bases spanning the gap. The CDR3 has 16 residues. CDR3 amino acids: CASSPFESTGYYGYTF. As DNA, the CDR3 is TGTGCCAGCAGTCCCTTTGAGTCGACAGGTTATTATGGCTACACCTTC.

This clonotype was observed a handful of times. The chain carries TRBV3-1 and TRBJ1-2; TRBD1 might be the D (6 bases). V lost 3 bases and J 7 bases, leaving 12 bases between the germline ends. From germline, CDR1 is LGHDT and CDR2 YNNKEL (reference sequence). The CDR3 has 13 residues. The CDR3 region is CASSHPDSSGYTF. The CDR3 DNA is TGTGCCAGCAGCCACCCGGACAGCTCTGGCTACACCTTC.

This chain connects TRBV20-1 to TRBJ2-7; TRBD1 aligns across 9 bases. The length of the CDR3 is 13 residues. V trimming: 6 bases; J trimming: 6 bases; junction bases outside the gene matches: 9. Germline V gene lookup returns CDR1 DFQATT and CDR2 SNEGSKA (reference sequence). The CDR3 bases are TGCAGTGCCGACGATGGGGACAGGGCCGAGCAGTACTTC. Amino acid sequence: CSADDGDRAEQYF.

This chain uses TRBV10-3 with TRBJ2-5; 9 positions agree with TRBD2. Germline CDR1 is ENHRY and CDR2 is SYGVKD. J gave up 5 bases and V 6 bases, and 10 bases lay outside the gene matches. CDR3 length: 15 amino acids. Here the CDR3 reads CAIRSVSGGGETQYF. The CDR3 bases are TGTGCCATCAGGTCCGTTAGCGGGGGAGGCGAGACCCAGTACTTC.

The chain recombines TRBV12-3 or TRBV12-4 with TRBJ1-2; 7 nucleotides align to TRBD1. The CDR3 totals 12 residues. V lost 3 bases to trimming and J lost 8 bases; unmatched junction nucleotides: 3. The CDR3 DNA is TGTGCCAGCAGTTTTTTGGGACAGGGCTACACCTTC. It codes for CASSFLGQGYTF.

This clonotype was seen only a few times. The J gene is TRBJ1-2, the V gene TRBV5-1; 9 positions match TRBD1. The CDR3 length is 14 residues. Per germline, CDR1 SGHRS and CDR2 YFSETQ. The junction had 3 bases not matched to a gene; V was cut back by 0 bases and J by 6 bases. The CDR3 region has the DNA TGCGCCAGCAGCTTGGCGGACAGGGGAAATGGCTACACCTTC. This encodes CASSLADRGNGYTF.